The T cell receptor beta chain described here comes from a study of blood T cells in healthy people across ages. Overall study findings and caveats: Considered underestimates were the diversity estimates obtained from one million T cells. The fall in TCR beta diversity per million T cells was roughly linear with age.

The authors ran a second PCR of roughly 7 to 11 cycles using a sample-barcoded 5' primer and a J-beta primer mix. TCRdb re-derived calls from the 5' RACE reads in MiXCR, one entry per CDR3 protein. Here the sample spans about a million distinct CDR3 sequences, roughly half being singletons. Germline V gene lookup returns CDR1 DFQATT and CDR2 SNEGSKA (reference sequence). This CDR3 comprises 18 residues. The J segment lost 1 base and the V segment lost 0 bases, leaving 11 bases of the junction unmatched. This clonotype was picked up a small number of times. What it binds is not known. The amount of total RNA extracted per sample was at least 5.5 micrograms.

V and J are TRBV20-1 and TRBJ1-5; 8 bases are shared with TRBD1. Sequencing was carried out using blood. The TCR comes from a woman aged 55-70 years in good health. The CDR3 sequence: CSARDLGQGWKSNQPQHF. The CDR3 coding sequence is TGCAGTGCTAGAGACCTCGGACAGGGATGGAAGAGCAATCAGCCCCAGCATTTT.